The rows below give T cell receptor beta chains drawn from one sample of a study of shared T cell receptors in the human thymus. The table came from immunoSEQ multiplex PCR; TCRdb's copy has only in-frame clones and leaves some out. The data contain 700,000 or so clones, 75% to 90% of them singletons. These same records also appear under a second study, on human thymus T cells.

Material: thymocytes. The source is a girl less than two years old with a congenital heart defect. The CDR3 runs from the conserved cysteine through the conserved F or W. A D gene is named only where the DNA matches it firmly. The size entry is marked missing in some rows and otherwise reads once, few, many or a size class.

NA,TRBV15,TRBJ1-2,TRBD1,CATSGHRDRVWGYTF,TGTGCCACCAGCGGGCACCGGGACAGGGTCTGGGGCTACACCTTC
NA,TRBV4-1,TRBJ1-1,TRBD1,CASSHKQGAVMNTEAFF,TGCGCCAGCAGCCACAAACAGGGGGCGGTAATGAACACTGAAGCTTTCTTT
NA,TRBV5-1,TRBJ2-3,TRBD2,CASSYLVRLAGGLGSDTQYF,TGCGCCAGCAGCTACCTGGTGAGACTAGCGGGGGGGCTGGGATCAGATACGCAGTATTTT
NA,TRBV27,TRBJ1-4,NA,CASSSRQRPNEKLFF,TGTGCCAGCAGTTCCCGACAGAGACCTAATGAAAAACTGTTTTTT
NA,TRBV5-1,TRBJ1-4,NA,CASSLAGWGLANEKLFF,TGCGCCAGCAGCTTGGCCGGGTGGGGGCTGGCTAATGAAAAACTGTTTTTT
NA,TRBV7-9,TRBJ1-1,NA,CASSSPKQGRLATEAFF,TGTGCCAGCAGCTCCCCCAAACAGGGCAGGCTGGCCACTGAAGCTTTCTTT
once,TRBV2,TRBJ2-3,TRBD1,CASRETVGTAPPDTQYF,TGTGCCAGTAGGGAAACAGTGGGGACAGCCCCCCCAGATACGCAGTATTTT
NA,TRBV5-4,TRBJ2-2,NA,CASRLNLQGRDTGELFF,TGTGCCAGCAGACTGAACCTACAGGGACGTGACACCGGGGAGCTGTTTTTT
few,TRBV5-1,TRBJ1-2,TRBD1,CASSQPQGAGGYTF,TGCGCCAGCAGCCAACCGCAGGGGGCGGGCGGCTACACCTTC
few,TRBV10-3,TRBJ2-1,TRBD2,CAISLGCRGGLYNEQFF,TGTGCCATCAGTTTGGGTTGTCGGGGGGGCCTCTACAATGAGCAGTTCTTC
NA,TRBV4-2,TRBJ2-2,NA,CASTQVVLANKTGELFF,TGTGCCAGCACCCAGGTGGTGTTGGCAAACAAGACCGGGGAGCTGTTTTTT
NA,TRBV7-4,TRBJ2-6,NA,CASSLIRQAPGANVLTF,TGTGCCAGCAGCTTAATCCGCCAGGCCCCTGGGGCCAACGTCCTGACTTTC
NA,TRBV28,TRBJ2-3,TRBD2,CASSIVAISGGADTQYF,TGTGCCAGCAGTATCGTGGCAATTAGCGGGGGGGCAGATACGCAGTATTTT
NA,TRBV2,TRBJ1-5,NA,CASNLGGSGQPQHF,TGTGCCAGCAATTTGGGGGGTTCTGGCCAGCCCCAGCATTTT
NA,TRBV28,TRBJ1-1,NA,CASRLVNGHPNTEAFF,TGTGCCAGCAGGCTAGTGAACGGACACCCGAACACTGAAGCTTTCTTT
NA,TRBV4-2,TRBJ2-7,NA,CASSHEVLQGIPRYEQYF,TGTGCCAGCAGCCACGAAGTGTTACAGGGAATTCCTCGCTACGAGCAGTACTTC
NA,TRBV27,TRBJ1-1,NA,CASSLRQMAEAFF,TGTGCCAGCAGTTTACGACAGATGGCTGAAGCTTTCTTT
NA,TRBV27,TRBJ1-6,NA,CASSLGTYNSPLHF,TGTGCCAGCAGTTTAGGGACATATAATTCACCCCTCCACTTT
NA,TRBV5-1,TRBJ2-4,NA,CASSARVGNIQYF,TGCGCCAGCAGCGCCAGGGTGGGAAACATTCAGTACTTC
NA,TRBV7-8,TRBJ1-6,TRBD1,CASSLGGTDNSPLHF,TGTGCCAGCAGCTTAGGGGGGACAGATAATTCACCCCTCCACTTT
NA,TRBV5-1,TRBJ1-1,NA,CASSLEQGGAWNTEAFF,TGCGCCAGCAGCTTAGAACAGGGAGGGGCATGGAACACTGAAGCTTTCTTT
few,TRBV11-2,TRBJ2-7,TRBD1,CASSQGTVRITNYEQYF,TGTGCCAGCAGCCAAGGGACAGTCCGAATCACTAACTACGAGCAGTACTTC
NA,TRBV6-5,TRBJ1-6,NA,CASSSIMISYNSPLHF,TGTGCCAGCAGTTCTATCATGATATCCTATAATTCACCCCTCCACTTT
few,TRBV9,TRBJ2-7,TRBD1,CASSVADGTEVYEQYF,TGTGCCAGCAGCGTAGCCGACGGGACAGAAGTATACGAGCAGTACTTC
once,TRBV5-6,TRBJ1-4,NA,CASSLGRSSNFEKLFF,TGTGCCAGCAGCTTAGGTCGTTCTAGTAACTTTGAAAAACTGTTTTTT
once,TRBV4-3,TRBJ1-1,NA,CASSTRAGVNTEAFF,TGCGCCAGCAGCACCCGGGCGGGGGTGAACACTGAAGCTTTCTTT
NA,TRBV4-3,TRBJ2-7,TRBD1,CASSQERQDRVPYEQYF,TGCGCCAGCAGCCAAGAGCGGCAGGACAGGGTCCCCTACGAGCAGTACTTC
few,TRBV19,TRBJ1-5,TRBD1,CASSSTDPGQGRDQPQHF,TGTGCCAGTAGCAGTACGGATCCGGGACAGGGCAGGGATCAGCCCCAGCATTTT
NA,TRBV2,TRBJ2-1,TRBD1,CASSEALGPGQGCNEQFF,TGTGCCAGCAGTGAAGCACTGGGCCCGGGACAGGGCTGCAATGAGCAGTTCTTC
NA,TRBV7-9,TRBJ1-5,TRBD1,CASSSDRAGSNQPQHF,TGTGCCAGCAGCTCCGACAGGGCGGGGAGCAATCAGCCCCAGCATTTT
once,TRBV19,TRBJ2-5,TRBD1,CATSPKRQGAPYQETQYF,TGTGCCACTTCCCCAAAGAGACAGGGGGCTCCGTACCAAGAGACCCAGTACTTC
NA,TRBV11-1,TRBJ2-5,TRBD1,CASSETRQGIDQETQYF,TGTGCCAGCAGCGAAACACGACAGGGAATTGACCAAGAGACCCAGTACTTC
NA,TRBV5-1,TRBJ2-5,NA,CASSFPSSGETQYF,TGCGCCAGCAGCTTCCCCTCTAGTGGGGAGACCCAGTACTTC
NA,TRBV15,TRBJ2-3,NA,CATSPKSRGASTDTQYF,TGTGCCACCAGCCCTAAAAGCCGGGGGGCTAGCACAGATACGCAGTATTTT
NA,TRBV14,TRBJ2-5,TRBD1,CASSQRGTGAWETQYF,TGTGCCAGCAGCCAACGCGGGACAGGGGCTTGGGAGACCCAGTACTTC
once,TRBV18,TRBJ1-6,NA,CASSPKTGGRWSPLHF,TGTGCCAGCTCACCGAAGACAGGCGGTAGGTGGTCACCCCTCCACTTT
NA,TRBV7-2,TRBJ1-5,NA,CASSFGSSNQPQHF,TGTGCCAGCAGCTTCGGGTCAAGCAATCAGCCCCAGCATTTT
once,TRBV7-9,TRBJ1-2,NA,CASSQPRRQVSDYGYTF,TGTGCCAGCAGCCAACCTCGACGACAGGTCTCCGACTATGGCTACACCTTC
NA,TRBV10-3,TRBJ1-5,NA,CAISESPNTPNQPQHF,TGTGCCATCAGTGAGTCCCCTAATACCCCGAATCAGCCCCAGCATTTT
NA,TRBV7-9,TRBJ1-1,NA,CASSPPEGVGTEAFF,TGTGCCAGCAGCCCCCCGGAGGGCGTGGGCACTGAAGCTTTCTTT
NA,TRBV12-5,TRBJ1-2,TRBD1,CASGSRQGFGYTF,TGTGCTAGTGGTTCCCGACAGGGTTTTGGCTACACCTTC
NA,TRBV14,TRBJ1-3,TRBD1,CASSHQGDGNTIYF,TGTGCCAGCAGCCATCAGGGGGATGGAAACACCATATATTTT
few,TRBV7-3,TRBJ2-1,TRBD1,CASSLRPRTGIYNEQFF,TGTGCCAGCAGCTTGAGACCGCGGACAGGGATATACAATGAGCAGTTCTTC
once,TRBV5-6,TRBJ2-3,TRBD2,CASRKKGLTHTDTQYF,TGTGCCAGCAGAAAAAAGGGACTAACCCACACAGATACGCAGTATTTT
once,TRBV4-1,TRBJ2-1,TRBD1,CASSFSIRDRYNEQFF,TGCGCCAGCAGCTTTAGCATAAGGGACAGATACAATGAGCAGTTCTTC
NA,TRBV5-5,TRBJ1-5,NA,CASSFETVWNQPQHF,TGTGCCAGCAGCTTTGAAACGGTCTGGAATCAGCCCCAGCATTTT
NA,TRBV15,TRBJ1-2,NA,CATSPPRGPYTF,TGTGCCACCAGCCCACCGCGGGGCCCCTACACCTTC
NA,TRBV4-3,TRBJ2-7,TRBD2,CASRGGWGQYF,TGCGCCAGCCGCGGGGGTTGGGGGCAGTACTTC
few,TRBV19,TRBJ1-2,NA,CASSIARQEPLRYGYTF,TGTGCCAGTAGTATAGCCAGACAGGAACCTCTGAGGTATGGCTACACCTTC